These 10 T cell receptor beta chains were sequenced from one sample in a study of T-cell memory formation after mild COVID-19. Using its own MiXCR run on the 5' RACE reads, TCRdb lists one record per CDR3 protein. The sample lists 350,000 to 500,000 distinct CDR3 sequences; roughly 18% were seen once. Input material: PBMCs or a T cell subset sorted from them (not recorded which). The receptors come from a man younger than 35 who had mild COVID-19 (a few samples of this study predate the infection). Cell type and time point are not known.

The chain has TRBV24-1 and TRBJ2-2, with 7 bases identical to TRBD1. Germline values: CDR1 KGHDR, CDR2 SFDVKD. The CDR3 contains 13 residues. Losses at the gene ends were 6 bases for V and 4 bases for J; bases not matched to a gene: 1. The CDR3 is CATSPGGTGELFF. The CDR3 DNA is TGTGCCACCAGTCCAGGGGGCACCGGGGAGCTGTTTTTT.

This clonotype was detected only a few times. This sequence joins TRBV5-1 and TRBJ2-1, with 11 bases that match TRBD2. The germline CDR1 and CDR2 sequences are SGHRS and YFSETQ. The J segment lost 9 bases and the V segment lost 1 base, leaving 6 bases of the junction unmatched. This CDR3 has 15 amino acids. DNA for the CDR3: TGCGCCAGCAGCTTGAGGGCTAGCGGGGGGCTTGAGCAGTTCTTC. It specifies CASSLRASGGLEQFF. The entire variable domain, with the rest obtained from reference TRBV5-1 and TRBJ2-1, is as follows: KAGVTQTPRYLIKTRGQQVTLSCSPISGHRSVSWYQQTPGQGLQFLFEYFSETQRNKGNFPGRFSGRQFSNSRSEMNVSTLELGDSALYLCASSLRASGGLEQFFGPGTRLTVL.

The chain combines TRBV7-3 with TRBJ2-3, with 7 bases matching TRBD1. Germline lookup yields CDR1 SGHTA and CDR2 FQGTGA. V dropped 5 bases and J dropped 5; count of bases not matched to a gene: 10. The CDR3 totals 15 residues. The CDR3 DNA reads TGTGCCAGCAGCGTTACAGGGGTCTCGGGAGATACGCAGTATTTT. As protein: CASSVTGVSGDTQYF. Complete variable domain (other parts from reference TRBV7-3 and TRBJ2-3): GAGVSQTPSNKVTEKGKYVELRCDPISGHTALYWYRQSLGQGPEFLIYFQGTGAADDSGLPNDRFFAVRPEGSVSTLKIQRTERGDSAVYLCASSVTGVSGDTQYFGPGTRLTVL.

This clonotype was detected a few times. The chain has TRBV12-3 or TRBV12-4 and TRBJ1-1, with unresolved D. V was cut by 7 bases and J by 1 base, with 13 bases left in between. There are 14 residues in the CDR3. CDR3 loop: CASTRLSSNTEAFF. CDR3 nucleotides: TGTGCCAGCACCAGACTCTCCTCGAACACTGAAGCTTTCTTT.

This clonotype has just a few counts. The CDR3 DNA sequence: TGTGCCAGCAGTTATACAGGGTTTTCCGAGCAGTACTTC. Translating gives CASSYTGFSEQYF. This chain connects TRBV6-6 to TRBJ2-7; D is possibly TRBD1 (6 bases). Germline CDR1 and CDR2: MNHNY and SVGAGI (reference sequence). This CDR3 region has 13 residues. Trimming cost V 3 bases and J 6 bases, with 12 bases left between them.

This clonotype turned up a few times. The chain recombines TRBV19 with TRBJ1-2, with D hard to call. The CDR3 extends over 11 amino acids. The V gene's germline CDR1 is LNHDA and CDR2 SQIVND (reference sequence). V shed 5 bases and J shed 4 bases, with 5 bases lying between them. This chain's CDR3 is CASSELYGYTF. The CDR3 region has the DNA TGTGCCAGTAGTGAACTCTATGGCTACACCTTC. Full variable domain (remainder filled in from reference TRBV19 and TRBJ1-2): DGGITQSPKYLFRKEGQNVTLSCEQNLNHDAMYWYRQDPGQGLRLIYYSQIVNDFQKGDIAEGYSVSREKKESFPLTVTSAQKNPTAFYLCASSELYGYTFGSGTRLTVV.

The CDR3 loop is CSVGTGTDTQYF. The DNA of the CDR3 is TGCAGCGTTGGGACAGGCACAGATACGCAGTATTTT. The chain combines TRBV29-1 with TRBJ2-3; weak D call: TRBD1 (6 bases). This CDR3 contains 12 residues. Between the trimmed V and J ends, which lost 4 bases and 1 base, there was a span of 6 bases. Germline V gene sequence: CDR1 SQVTM, CDR2 ANQGSEA.

The rearrangement links TRBV7-9 to TRBJ2-7, with D possibly being TRBD1 (5 bases). Germline V gene data show CDR1 as SEHNR and CDR2 as FQNEAQ (reference sequence). The length of the CDR3 is 14 residues. V was clipped by 4 bases and J by 2 bases, with 12 bases between them. The CDR3 loop reads CASSWVGAPYEQYF. The CDR3 DNA reads as TGTGCCAGCAGCTGGGTAGGGGCACCCTACGAGCAGTACTTC.

This clonotype was detected a few times. The chain joins TRBV5-4 to TRBJ2-5, with D uncertain. The CDR3 is 14 amino acids. Germline V gene sequence: CDR1 SGHNT, CDR2 YYREEE (reference sequence). Trimming removed 0 bases at V and 2 bases at J, with 8 bases between. CDR3 sequence: CASSLALRQETQYF. CDR3 nucleotide sequence: TGTGCCAGCAGCTTGGCCCTCAGACAAGAGACCCAGTACTTC.

There are a few counts of this clonotype. The gene calls are TRBV10-3 and TRBJ2-5, with D unclear. Germline V gene sequence: CDR1 ENHRY, CDR2 SYGVKD. V was shortened by 8 bases and J by 5 bases, with 9 bases between the two germline ends. The CDR3 extends over 11 amino acids. DNA of the CDR3: TGTGCCATCCGGTCCGGGGAGACCCAGTACTTC. Amino acid sequence: CAIRSGETQYF.